This T cell receptor (beta chain) is drawn from a study of blood T cell repertoires in COVID-19. Trimming took off 5 bases at V and 2 bases at J, with 10 bases between the two ends. Germline V lookup: CDR1 SGHAT, CDR2 FQNNGV. This CDR3 spans 14 amino acids. In the original workflow: Using reference gene primer amplification, nucleated cell counts were estimated. Clones were sequenced by immunoSEQ multiplex PCR, and TCRdb holds only the in-frame ones, with some missing. That table supplies the V and J calls and clone size; D and trimming were determined from the DNA. The table includes over 150,000 clones, around 83% detected once. Assignment of participants to cohorts was predicated upon participant-reported clinical history.

Sequenced material: PBMCs or T cells enriched from blood (not recorded which). The TCR comes from a man between 40 and 49 years old who had recovered from COVID-19. This chain uses TRBV11-2 with TRBJ1-3, with D maybe TRBD1 (5 bases). The DNA for the CDR3 is TGTGCCAGCAGCCAGACAGCTACTGGAAACACCATATATTTT. This codes for CASSQTATGNTIYF.